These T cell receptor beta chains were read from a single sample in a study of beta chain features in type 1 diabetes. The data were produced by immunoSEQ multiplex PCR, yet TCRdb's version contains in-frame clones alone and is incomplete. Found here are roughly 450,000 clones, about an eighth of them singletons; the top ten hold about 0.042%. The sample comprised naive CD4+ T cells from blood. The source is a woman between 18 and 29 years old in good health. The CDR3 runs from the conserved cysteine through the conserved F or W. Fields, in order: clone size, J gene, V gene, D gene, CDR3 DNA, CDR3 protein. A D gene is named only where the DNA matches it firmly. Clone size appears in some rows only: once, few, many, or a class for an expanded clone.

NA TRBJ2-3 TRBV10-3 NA TGTGCCATCAGCCCCGCGCTATCTAGCACAGATACGCAGTATTTT CAISPALSSTDTQYF
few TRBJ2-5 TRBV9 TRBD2 TGTGCCAGCAGCCCCGGGGGGCAAGAGACCCAGTACTTC CASSPGGQETQYF
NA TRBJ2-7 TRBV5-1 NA TGCGCCAGCAGCCAAATGCCGGGACCAGAGAGGGAGCAGTACTTC CASSQMPGPEREQYF
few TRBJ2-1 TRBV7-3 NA TGTGCCAGCAGCTTTGCTGGTCCCTACAATGAGCAGTTCTTC CASSFAGPYNEQFF
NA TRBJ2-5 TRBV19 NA TGTGCCAGTAGTATAAGGTGGGGAGAGACCCAGTACTTC CASSIRWGETQYF
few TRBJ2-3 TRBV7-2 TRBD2 TGTGCCAGCAGCACGACTAGCGGGGGGGGCGGAGATACGCAGTATTTT CASSTTSGGGGDTQYF
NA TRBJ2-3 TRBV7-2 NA TGTGCCAGCAGCTCCTCCGGGTGGGATACGCAGTATTTT CASSSSGWDTQYF
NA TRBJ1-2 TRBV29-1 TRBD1 TGCAGCGTCGCCGTGACAGGGTCGGATGGCTACACCTTC CSVAVTGSDGYTF
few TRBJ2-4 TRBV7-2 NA TGTGCCAGCAGCTCACAGAAAAACATTCAGTACTTC CASSSQKNIQYF
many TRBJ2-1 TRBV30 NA TGTGCCTGGAGTGTAAGGAGGGGCAGTTCCAATGAGCAGTTCTTC CAWSVRRGSSNEQFF
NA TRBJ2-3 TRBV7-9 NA TGTGCCAGCAGCTCGCAGGGTAGGGACACAGATACGCAGTATTTT CASSSQGRDTDTQYF
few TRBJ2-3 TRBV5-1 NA TGCGCCAGCAGCTCGACAACTAGCACAGATACGCAGTATTTT CASSSTTSTDTQYF
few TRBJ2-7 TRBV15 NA TGTGCCACCAGCAGAGATTACGAAGCGGCGTATGAGCAGTACTTC CATSRDYEAAYEQYF
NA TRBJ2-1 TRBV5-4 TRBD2 TGTGCCAGCAGCTTGGGACTAGCGGGGCCGTCCTACAATGAGCAGTTCTTC CASSLGLAGPSYNEQFF
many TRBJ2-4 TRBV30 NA TGTGCCTGGAGTGTACGCCCCGGCATTCAGTACTTC CAWSVRPGIQYF
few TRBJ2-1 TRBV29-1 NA TGCAGCGGTGGGGGATGGGCGAACAATGAGCAGTTCTTC CSGGGWANNEQFF
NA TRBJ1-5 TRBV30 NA TGTGCCTGGAGTACAGGGAGGTCCCATCAGCCCCAGCATTTT CAWSTGRSHQPQHF
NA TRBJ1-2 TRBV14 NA TGTGCCAGCAGCCAAGGTTTCACAGGCTATGGCTACACCTTC CASSQGFTGYGYTF
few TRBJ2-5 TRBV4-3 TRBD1 TGCGCCAGCAGCCAAGATATCCAGGGGGCTGGTGAGACCCAGTACTTC CASSQDIQGAGETQYF
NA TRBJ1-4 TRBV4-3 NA TGCGCCAGCAGCCAAGATCTTCCCTATGCAACTAATGAAAAACTGTTTTTT CASSQDLPYATNEKLFF
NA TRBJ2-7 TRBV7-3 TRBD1 TGTGCCAGCAGCTTAAGGGGCCCGGGACAGGGGTCGTCCGAGCAGTACTTC CASSLRGPGQGSSEQYF
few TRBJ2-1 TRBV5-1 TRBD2 TGCGCCAGCAGCTTGGAGGCTAGCGGTTACAATGAGCAGTTCTTC CASSLEASGYNEQFF
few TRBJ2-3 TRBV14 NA TGTGCCAGCAGCCAAGATGGAATAAGCACAGATACGCAGTATTTT CASSQDGISTDTQYF
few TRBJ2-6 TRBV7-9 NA TGTGCCAGCAGCTTAGGGACGGTGGCCGGGGCCAACGTCCTGACTTTC CASSLGTVAGANVLTF
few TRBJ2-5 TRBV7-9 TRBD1 TGTGCCAGCAGCCCAGGACAGGCTAGGGAGACCCAGTACTTC CASSPGQARETQYF
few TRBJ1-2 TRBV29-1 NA TGCAGCGTCGTCGCGGCCCCACTGGGGTATAACTATGGCTACACCTTC CSVVAAPLGYNYGYTF
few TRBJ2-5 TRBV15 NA TGTGCCACCAGCAGAGAGGGAGAGACCCAGTACTTC CATSREGETQYF
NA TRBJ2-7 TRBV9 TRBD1 TGTGCCAGCAGCGCCAGACAGGGGGCTTCCTACGAGCAGTACTTC CASSARQGASYEQYF
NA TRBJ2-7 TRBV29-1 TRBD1 TGCAGCGCTACCGGACAGGCTTCCTACGAGCAGTACTTC CSATGQASYEQYF
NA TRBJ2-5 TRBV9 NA TGTGCCAGCAGCGTAGGGAACCAGGAGACCCAGTACTTC CASSVGNQETQYF
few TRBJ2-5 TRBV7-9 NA TGTGCCAGCAGCCCTTTGGTTGGAGTGATCCAAGAGACCCAGTACTTC CASSPLVGVIQETQYF
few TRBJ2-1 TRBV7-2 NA TGTGCCAGCAGCCAAAATTACAATGAGCAGTTCTTC CASSQNYNEQFF
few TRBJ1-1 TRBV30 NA TGTGCCTGGAGTGTTGAGTGGGGCAGAACGACTGAAGCTTTCTTT CAWSVEWGRTTEAFF
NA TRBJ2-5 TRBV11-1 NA TGTGCCAGCAGTTCAATGGGGATCGAGACCCAGTACTTC CASSSMGIETQYF
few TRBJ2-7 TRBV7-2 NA TGTGCCAGCAGCTTAGCGCGGGTCTCCTACGAGCAGTACTTC CASSLARVSYEQYF
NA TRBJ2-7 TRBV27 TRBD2 TGTGCCAGCAGTTTATCGGGGACTAGGGGTGAGCAGTACTTC CASSLSGTRGEQYF
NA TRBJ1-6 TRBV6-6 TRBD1 TGTGCCAGCAACGACAGGGGGGTTTCACCCCTCCACTTT CASNDRGVSPLHF
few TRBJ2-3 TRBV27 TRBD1 TGTGCCAGCAGTCCAAAAGGGACAGGGCCGAGCACAGATACGCAGTATTTT CASSPKGTGPSTDTQYF
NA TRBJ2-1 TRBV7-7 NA TGTGCTAGCAGCCCCGTCCCCGGTAGCTCCTACAATGAGCAGTTCTTC CASSPVPGSSYNEQFF
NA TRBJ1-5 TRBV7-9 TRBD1 TGTGCCAGCAGCCCTAATGACAGGGGCAATCAGCCCCAGCATTTT CASSPNDRGNQPQHF
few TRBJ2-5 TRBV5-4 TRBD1 TGTGCCAGCAGGGGAAGGGACAGGGGGGAGACCCAGTACTTC CASRGRDRGETQYF
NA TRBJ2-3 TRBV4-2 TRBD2 TGTGCCAGCAGCACTCGACTAGCGGGAGGGACATCTAGCACAGATACGCAGTATTTT CASSTRLAGGTSSTDTQYF